A selection of T cell receptor beta chains follows, all from one sample in a study of OX40 agonist ivuxolimab in advanced cancers. TCRdb keeps only in-frame clones here, not all; method: immunoSEQ multiplex PCR. The table has roughly 12,000 clones, around 83% seen once. Specimen: CD4+ or CD8+ T cells sorted from blood, collected in a trial of the OX40 agonist ivuxolimab. All receptors come from an adult with an advanced solid tumor such as melanoma, head and neck, liver or kidney cancer. The CDR3 runs from the conserved cysteine through the conserved F or W.

j_call v_call cdr3_aa
TRBJ2-5 TRBV7-9 CASSRAGQRETQYF
TRBJ2-1 TRBV27 CASSRRRGEGYNEQFF
TRBJ1-1 TRBV29-1 CSVEEGTGRLNTEAFF
TRBJ2-3 TRBV5-1 CASSLDSSDTQYF
TRBJ2-3 TRBV5-4 CASSKDGGTDTQYF
TRBJ2-5 TRBV2 CASRQETETQYF
TRBJ1-4 TRBV13 CASSSMGEKLFF
TRBJ1-5 TRBV19 CASSIDRGLVGNQPQHF
TRBJ1-1 TRBV6-5 CAPSEAFF
TRBJ2-7 TRBV9 CASSPHVSGGPYEQYF
TRBJ2-1 TRBV9 CASTGAGAAWEQFF
TRBJ2-1 TRBV9 CASSVLTGEVDEQFF
TRBJ2-2 TRBV18 CASSPATGPTNTGELFF